Below are 26 T cell receptor beta chains sequenced from a single sample in a study of T-cell reconstitution after alpha-beta-depleted transplantation in children. Unique molecular identifiers featured in how the TCRbeta library was prepared. Via MiXCR, TCRdb re-called the PCR reads, giving one row per CDR3 protein. The table includes roughly 590,000 distinct CDR3 sequences, 16% detected once. Sequenced here: PBMCs from the stem cell graft donor, sampled from the stem cell graft. These receptors all come from a human donor who donated a stem cell graft to a child with acute myeloid leukemia.

This clonotype was recorded many times. The chain is built from TRBV20-1 and TRBJ2-1; possible D gene TRBD1, 6 bases. Trimming took 2 bases from V and 4 from J, leaving 18 bases between them. This CDR3 contains 16 residues. Germline CDR1 DFQATT, CDR2 SNEGSKA (reference sequence). Here the CDR3 reads CSARQQGFPYYNEQFF. Here the CDR3 DNA reads TGCAGTGCTAGACAACAGGGATTCCCTTATTACAATGAGCAGTTCTTC.

The CDR3 sequence is CASSFGRGSSYEQYF. For the CDR3, the DNA is TGTGCCAGCAGCTTTGGGAGAGGAAGCTCCTACGAGCAGTACTTC. This chain joins TRBV6-1 and TRBJ2-7; a weak D match, TRBD2 (5 bases). The length of the CDR3 is 15 residues. The V end was cut by 6 bases, the J end by 0 bases, with 15 bases between. The germline V gene encodes CDR1 MNHNS and CDR2 SASEGT.

As to this clonotype: With a much larger clone just one base away, this may be a read error. Since the CDR3 does not end with the conserved phenylalanine or tryptophan, this likely comes from a read error. This rearrangement joins TRBV6-1 to TRBJ2-5; no definite D call. CDR1 is MNHNS, CDR2 SASEGT, per germline. CDR3 size: 13 residues. Trimming removed 1 base from V and 5 bases from J, with 8 bases in between. Here the CDR3 DNA reads TGTGCCAGCAGTGAAGTTATAGGGGAGACCCAGTACTGC. Protein: CASSEVIGETQYC.

V gene TRBV5-6 combines with J gene TRBJ2-1; 10 bases fit TRBD2. From germline, CDR1 is SGHDT and CDR2 YYEEEE. The trim removed 2 bases at V and 8 bases at J, leaving 13 bases unmatched. This CDR3 spans 17 amino acids. This chain's CDR3 is CASSLPSGGPIKDEQFF. Written as DNA, the CDR3 is TGTGCCAGCAGCTTACCTAGCGGGGGCCCCATTAAGGATGAGCAGTTCTTC. The variable domain in full, completed from reference TRBV5-6 and TRBJ2-1, reads DAGVTQSPTHLIKTRGQQVTLRCSPKSGHDTVSWYQQALGQGPQFIFQYYEEEERQRGNFPDRFSGHQFPNYSSELNVNALLLGDSALYLCASSLPSGGPIKDEQFFGPGTRLTVL.

V is TRBV3-1 and J is TRBJ1-6; 10 nucleotides align to TRBD1. CDR3 length: 13 residues. Germline V gene lookup returns CDR1 LGHDT and CDR2 YNNKEL (reference sequence). With 8 bases clipped from V and 9 bases from J, the junction kept 4 bases outside the gene matches. The CDR3 region has the DNA TGTGCCAGCGCGGGACAGGGGTCTTCACCCCTCCACTTT. It encodes CASAGQGSSPLHF.

This clonotype was seen only a few times. The rearrangement joins TRBV7-2 to TRBJ2-3; D is possibly TRBD1 or TRBD2 (6 bases each). Germline V gene data show CDR1 as SGHTA and CDR2 as FQGNSA. The CDR3 has 16 residues. Trimming shortened V by 5 bases and J by 2 bases, and 17 bases separated the two germline ends. CDR3 loop: CASSPWGADFTDTQYF. CDR3 nucleotides: TGTGCCAGCAGCCCCTGGGGGGCGGATTTCACAGATACGCAGTATTTT.

This clonotype was seen more than once but under ten times. J is TRBJ2-7 and V is TRBV20-1; D remains unclear. Trimming left V 0 bases short and J 4 bases short, with 10 bases between. The length of the CDR3 is 13 residues. The V gene's germline CDR1 is DFQATT and CDR2 SNEGSKA (reference sequence). The CDR3 sequence is CSARDLGSYEQYV. For the CDR3, the DNA is TGCAGTGCTAGAGATCTGGGTAGTTACGAGCAGTACGTC.

The chain employs TRBV20-1 and TRBJ2-1; D is tentatively TRBD1 or TRBD2 (5 bases each). This CDR3 has 13 amino acids. Germline V lookup: CDR1 DFQATT, CDR2 SNEGSKA (reference sequence). The ends were cut back, 2 bases at V and 8 bases at J, with 13 bases in the middle. The CDR3 loop is CSARRGPSDEQFF. The CDR3 nucleotides read TGCAGTGCTAGACGGGGCCCCTCGGATGAGCAGTTCTTC.

The rearrangement uses TRBV12-3 or TRBV12-4 and TRBJ2-7; 11 nucleotides line up with TRBD1. J gave up 5 bases and V 3 bases, and 6 bases lay outside the gene matches. This CDR3 has 15 amino acids. DNA of the CDR3: TGTGCCAGCAGTTTTGCGGGGGACAGGGGGGACGAGCAGTACTTC. Translating it yields CASSFAGDRGDEQYF.

This clonotype was seen many times. The V gene is TRBV20-1, the J gene TRBJ1-5, with TRBD1 as a possible D gene (5 bases). This CDR3 has 16 residues. Looked up from germline, CDR1 is DFQATT and CDR2 is SNEGSKA (reference sequence). V lost 6 bases, J lost 6 bases, and 24 bases lay in between. Written as DNA, the CDR3 is TGCAGTGCCCCGCTCGGGACTCCTGGCCCGTTTCAGCCCCAGCATTTT. Translating it yields CSAPLGTPGPFQPQHF.

This clonotype showed up many times. Here the CDR3 DNA reads TGCAGTGCTACCCAACAGGGTTGGGAGCAGTACGTC. It specifies CSATQQGWEQYV. This rearrangement joins TRBV20-1 to TRBJ2-7, with D perhaps TRBD1 (6 bases). V was trimmed by 4 bases and J by 7 bases, leaving 14 bases between them. The CDR3 runs 12 residues. Germline values: CDR1 DFQATT, CDR2 SNEGSKA (reference sequence).

The chain has TRBV4-3 and TRBJ2-1; tentative D call: TRBD1 (6 bases). The V end lost 2 bases, the J end lost 2 bases, and 7 bases lay between the germline ends. In germline, CDR1 is LGHNA, CDR2 YSLEER. This CDR3 is 14 amino acids long. CDR3 coding DNA: TGCGCCAGCAGCCAATCAGGGGCCTACAATGAGCAGTTCTTC. As protein: CASSQSGAYNEQFF.

The rearrangement links TRBV7-3 to TRBJ2-2; 7 nucleotides line up with TRBD1. Per the germline V gene, CDR1 is SGHTA and CDR2 is FQGTGA. The CDR3 is 15 residues long. Unmatched junction bases numbered 3, after V lost 5 bases and J lost 0 bases. The CDR3, as DNA: TGTGCCAGCAGCCAACAGGGGTCGAACACCGGGGAGCTGTTTTTT. It codes for CASSQQGSNTGELFF.

This clonotype has ten or more counts. The rearrangement links TRBV20-1 to TRBJ2-4; possibly TRBD1 for D (5 bases). V shed 6 bases and J shed 3 bases, with 15 bases lying between them. The CDR3 sequence is 14 residues long. The germline V gene encodes CDR1 DFQATT and CDR2 SNEGSKA (reference sequence). The CDR3 coding sequence is TGCAGTGCCTTAGACAGAGCCCTCAAAAACATTCAGTACTTC. Its protein is CSALDRALKNIQYF.

This clonotype was detected a few times. The rearrangement joins TRBV5-1 to TRBJ1-4; D is unresolved. Germline loops: CDR1 SGHRS, CDR2 YFSETQ. V lost 7 bases and J lost 5, with 12 bases in between. The CDR3 length is 13 residues. The CDR3 sequence is CASSWVGNEKLFF. CDR3 DNA: TGCGCCAGCTCCTGGGTGGGGAATGAAAAACTGTTTTTT.

The rearrangement links TRBV7-2 to TRBJ2-7; D is unclear. Germline values: CDR1 SGHTA, CDR2 FQGNSA. Trimming cost V 5 bases and J 0 bases, with 14 bases left between them. The CDR3 contains 15 residues. The CDR3, as DNA: TGTGCCAGCAGCCCAACGCTTTTGAGCTCCTACGAGCAGTACGTC. Protein sequence: CASSPTLLSSYEQYV.

This clonotype occurred many times. The chain employs TRBV6-5 and TRBJ2-1, with 9 bases fitting TRBD2. J lost 9 bases, V lost 2 bases, and 11 bases had no gene match. The germline V gene has CDR1 MNHEY and CDR2 SVGAGI. The CDR3 runs 16 residues. CDR3 sequence reads: CASSYGMAGGSVEQFF. In DNA form, the CDR3 reads TGTGCCAGCAGTTACGGTATGGCGGGGGGGTCGGTTGAGCAGTTCTTC.

This clonotype has a count of ten or more. The rearrangement links TRBV6-6 to TRBJ1-1, with D perhaps matching TRBD1 (6 bases). Germline V gene lookup returns CDR1 MNHNY and CDR2 SVGAGI (reference sequence). This CDR3 is 13 amino acids long. The V and J ends lost 7 bases and 1 base respectively, with 10 bases between them. CDR3 nucleotide sequence: TGTGCCAGCACTCGACAGGAGAACACTGAAGCTTTCTTT. This translates into CASTRQENTEAFF.

A single count supports this clonotype. The chain couples TRBV4-1 to TRBJ2-7; weak D call: TRBD2 (6 bases). V was clipped by 1 base and J by 2 bases, with 12 bases between them. The CDR3 covers 15 residues. CDR1 and CDR2 from the germline V gene are MGHRA and YSYEKL. CDR3 protein: CASSQGEAGPYEQYV. CDR3 nucleotides: TGCGCCAGCAGCCAAGGGGAGGCCGGTCCCTACGAGCAGTACGTC.

This clonotype was found many times. The gene calls are TRBV7-2 and TRBJ2-5, with TRBD2 matching over 14 bases. Germline values: CDR1 SGHTA, CDR2 FQGNSA. The J segment lost 5 bases and the V segment lost 5 bases, leaving 4 bases of the junction unmatched. This CDR3 is 15 amino acids long. The CDR3 sequence is CASSPGTSGGETQYF. The CDR3 nucleotides are TGTGCCAGCAGCCCAGGGACTAGCGGGGGTGAGACCCAGTACTTC.

This clonotype was counted a single time. This clone may be a read error of a much larger clone one base away. V gene TRBV6-4 combines with J gene TRBJ2-3; TRBD2 matches at 7 bases. Germline CDR1 and CDR2: MRHNA and SNTAGT. The V gene end was trimmed by 6 bases and the J gene end by 5 bases; junction bases not matched to a gene: 5. The CDR3 covers 13 residues. Here the CDR3 reads CASSPVAGDTQYF. The CDR3 DNA sequence: TGTGCCAGCAGCCCGGTAGCGGGAGATACGCAGTATTTT.

This clonotype was detected ten times or more. V and J are TRBV7-2 and TRBJ2-7; D ambiguous. CDR3 length: 15 amino acids. From germline, CDR1 is SGHTA and CDR2 FQGNSA. V lost 1 base and J 0 bases, leaving 10 bases between the germline ends. CDR3 coding DNA: TGTGCCAGCAGCTTAGACAGCTTCCCCTCCTACGAGCAGTACTTC. It is translated as CASSLDSFPSYEQYF. Supplemented by reference TRBV7-2 and TRBJ2-7, the full variable domain reads GAGVSQSPSNKVTEKGKDVELRCDPISGHTALYWYRQSLGQGLEFLIYFQGNSAPDKSGLPSDRFSAERTGGSVSTLTIQRTQQEDSAVYLCASSLDSFPSYEQYFGPGTRLTVT.

The chain carries TRBV5-1 and TRBJ1-2, with a weak D call TRBD1 (5 bases). Deletions cut 2 bases from V and 0 bases from J, with 20 bases between. This CDR3 has 18 amino acids. CDR1 is SGHRS and CDR2 is YFSETQ in the germline V gene. The CDR3 DNA reads TGCGCCAGCAGCTTAGGGGCGCGGGCCGCTGAAGCTAACTATGGCTACACCTTC. Amino acid sequence: CASSLGARAAEANYGYTF.

This clonotype was observed many times. The rearrangement joins TRBV6-5 to TRBJ1-1; no reliable D call. The CDR3 length is 13 residues. V lost 6 bases to trimming and J lost 1 base, with 9 bases between them. Germline CDR1 reads MNHEY; CDR2 reads SVGAGI. CDR3 DNA: TGTGCCAGCAGCCAGGAACCGAACACTGAAGCTTTCTTT. Residues: CASSQEPNTEAFF.

Note on this clonotype: Because the CDR3 is missing its conserved closing phenylalanine or tryptophan, this is likely a read error. The chain couples TRBV14 to TRBJ2-7; 7 bases align to TRBD1. Trimming cost V 1 base and J 4 bases; bases outside gene matches: 7. Germline V gene sequence: CDR1 SGHDN, CDR2 FVKESK. The CDR3 consists of 15 residues. CDR3 residues: CASSQVGTAPYEQYY. The CDR3 DNA follows: TGTGCCAGCAGCCAAGTTGGGACAGCCCCTTACGAGCAGTACTAC.

The chain has TRBV7-9 and TRBJ2-5; D perhaps matches TRBD1 (5 bases). Germline CDR1 SEHNR, CDR2 FQNEAQ (reference sequence). This CDR3 is built from 12 residues. The V end lost 6 bases, the J end lost 3 bases, and 8 bases lay between the germline ends. The CDR3 protein is CASSDRKETQYF. DNA for the CDR3: TGTGCCAGCAGTGACAGAAAAGAGACCCAGTACTTC.